The 29 T cell receptor beta chains given below trace back to one sample, sequenced in a study of OX40 agonist ivuxolimab in advanced cancers. This table comes from immunoSEQ multiplex PCR, and its TCRdb copy is limited to in-frame clones, with some not included. The data hold fewer than 90,000 clones, with around 91% observed a single time. The sample in question was CD4+ or CD8+ T cells sorted from blood, obtained in a trial of the OX40 agonist ivuxolimab. These receptors were obtained from an adult with an advanced solid tumor such as melanoma, head and neck, liver or kidney cancer.

Notes on this clone: Additional DNA sequences in this sample encode the identical CDR3. V and J are TRBV9 and TRBJ2-2; possible D gene TRBD1, 6 bases. The CDR3 totals 14 residues. The V end was cut by 0 bases, the J end by 4 bases, with 7 bases between. CDR1 and CDR2 from the germline V gene are SGDLS and YYNGEE. The CDR3: CASSVGGGTGELFF. The CDR3 bases are TGTGCCAGCAGCGTAGGAGGGGGCACCGGGGAGCTGTTTTTT.

This clone was counted a single time. The gene calls are TRBV4-1 and TRBJ2-1, with D hard to call. CDR3 length equals 15 residues. Germline V lookup: CDR1 MGHRA, CDR2 YSYEKL. V dropped 0 bases and J dropped 7 bases, with 13 bases sitting between them. The CDR3 bases are TGCGCCAGCAGCCAAGATGAAGCCGGACGGAATGAGCAGTTCTTC. The encoded protein is CASSQDEAGRNEQFF.

Only one count was recorded for this clone. Mismatch with germline at one junction end may stem from a read error. This chain uses TRBV7-7 with TRBJ2-3; D assignment may be TRBD1 or TRBD2 (5 bases each). This CDR3 has 14 residues. CDR1 is SSHAT, CDR2 FNYEAQ, per germline (reference sequence). CDR3 bases: TGTGCTAGCAGCCCGGGACGAAGCACAGATACGCAGTATTTT. Its protein is CASSPGRSTDTQYF.

CDR3 coding DNA: TGCGCCAGCAGCCCGGGGACGGCTAATCAGCCCCAGCATTTT. The encoded protein is CASSPGTANQPQHF. The V and J genes are TRBV5-1 and TRBJ1-5; D perhaps matches TRBD1 (5 bases). V lost 4 bases to trimming and J lost 4 bases, with 12 bases between them. The CDR3 length is 14 residues. Germline V gene lookup returns CDR1 SGHRS and CDR2 YFSETQ.

The chain links TRBV5-1 to TRBJ1-6, with no clear D. Germline loops: CDR1 SGHRS, CDR2 YFSETQ. The CDR3 loop spans 13 amino acids. Trimming pared 0 bases from V and 10 bases from J, leaving 8 bases between. CDR3 amino acids: CASSLAGRSPLHF. In DNA form, the CDR3 reads TGCGCCAGCAGCTTGGCCGGGCGGTCACCCCTCCACTTT.

This chain connects TRBV28 to TRBJ1-4; TRBD1 matches 7 bases. V dropped 9 bases and J dropped 4; count of bases not matched to a gene: 5. In germline, CDR1 is MDHEN, CDR2 SYDVKM. The CDR3 extends over 13 amino acids. The CDR3 coding sequence is TGTGCCAGTCTACAGGGGTTTAATGAAAAACTGTTTTTT. It translates to CASLQGFNEKLFF.

This chain links TRBV6-4 with TRBJ1-6; TRBD1 aligns across 7 bases. CDR1 is MRHNA, CDR2 SNTAGT, per germline. V gave up 7 bases and J gave up 3 bases; unmatched junction bases: 6. This CDR3 region has 15 residues. The chain's CDR3 is CASNRDSGYNSPLHF. DNA of the CDR3: TGTGCCAGCAATCGGGACAGCGGCTATAATTCACCCCTCCACTTT.

This chain uses TRBV11-3 with TRBJ2-2, with 10 bases fitting TRBD1. The CDR3 spans 16 residues. Germline V gene lookup returns CDR1 SGHNT and CDR2 YENEEA. Trimming cost V 1 base and J 6 bases; bases outside gene matches: 5. The CDR3 DNA is TGTGCCAGCAGCTTAGGACAGGGGGCGAAAGCCGGGGAGCTGTTTTTT. It is translated as CASSLGQGAKAGELFF.

The gene calls are TRBV29-1 and TRBJ2-2, with TRBD2 matching over 8 bases. Germline V CDR1 and CDR2: SQVTM, ANQGSEA. This CDR3 has 13 amino acids. V gave up 6 bases and J gave up 3 bases; unmatched junction bases: 3. The CDR3 region is CSVQRGYTGELFF. CDR3 bases: TGCAGCGTCCAGCGGGGGTACACCGGGGAGCTGTTTTTT.

The CDR3 reads CASSEGAAYEQYF. The CDR3 DNA reads as TGTGCCAGCAGCGAGGGGGCGGCCTACGAGCAGTACTTC. The V and J genes are TRBV5-5 and TRBJ2-7; 7 positions match TRBD1. CDR3 length: 13 amino acids. The V segment lost 4 bases and the J segment 2 bases; nucleotides outside the gene matches: 3. CDR1 SGHKS and CDR2 YYEKEE come from the germline V gene (reference sequence).

V gene TRBV14 combines with J gene TRBJ2-7; TRBD1 or TRBD2 may be the D gene (5 bases each). The CDR3 extends over 13 amino acids. The germline V and J ends were trimmed by 8 bases and 3 bases, with 14 bases remaining between them. Germline V gene sequence: CDR1 SGHDN, CDR2 FVKESK. This chain's CDR3 is CASSRGSRYEQYF. DNA for the CDR3: TGTGCCAGCTCGAGGGGCTCCCGCTACGAGCAGTACTTC.

V is TRBV5-1 and J is TRBJ2-5, with 12 bases aligning to TRBD2. Unmatched junction bases numbered 11, after V lost 4 bases and J lost 1 base. CDR1 and CDR2 from the germline V gene are SGHRS and YFSETQ. The CDR3 has 18 residues. The CDR3 bases are TGCGCCAGCAGCCCCGGGACTAGCGGGTCCCATTCCCAAGAGACCCAGTACTTC. Protein product: CASSPGTSGSHSQETQYF.

The chain combines TRBV14 with TRBJ1-2; D unclear. The CDR3 consists of 13 residues. V was trimmed by 1 base and J by 4 bases, leaving 7 bases between them. The germline V gene encodes CDR1 SGHDN and CDR2 FVKESK. This CDR3 reads CASSQGWTYGYTF. As DNA, the CDR3 is TGTGCCAGCAGCCAAGGGTGGACCTATGGCTACACCTTC.

The chain uses TRBV15 and TRBJ2-7; 7 bases are a match to TRBD2. CDR3 length: 19 amino acids. The germline V gene has CDR1 LNHNV and CDR2 YYDKDF (reference sequence). After removal of 0 bases from V and 1 base from J, the junction contained 15 bases not matched to a gene. Here the CDR3 reads CATSREWTLGGMGSYEQYF. CDR3 DNA: TGTGCCACCAGCAGAGAATGGACTTTGGGAGGGATGGGGTCCTACGAGCAGTACTTC.

As concerns this clone: Germline is not matched at one junction end, which may reflect a read error. The chain recombines TRBV5-1 with TRBJ1-2; TRBD1 might be the D (6 bases). The CDR3 loop spans 13 amino acids. Germline CDR1 SGHRS, CDR2 YFSETQ. CDR3 sequence: CASSLAGDYGYTF. The CDR3 DNA is TGCGCCAGCAGCTTGGCAGGGGACTACGGCTACACCTTC.

This chain joins TRBV19 and TRBJ2-1, with D unclear. Trimming removed 0 bases from V and 13 bases from J, with 13 bases in between. The CDR3 length is 13 residues. CDR1 LNHDA and CDR2 SQIVND come from the germline V gene (reference sequence). CDR3 DNA: TGTGCCAGTAGTATAGATGTTGGGATGAAACAGTTCTTC. Translating it yields CASSIDVGMKQFF.

The rearrangement uses TRBV5-1 and TRBJ1-1; TRBD1 is a possible D gene (6 bases). V lost 1 base and J lost 4, with 20 bases in between. This CDR3 has 17 amino acids. Germline V gene data show CDR1 as SGHRS and CDR2 as YFSETQ. CDR3 protein: CASSLTVREGGGTEAFF. The CDR3 region has the DNA TGCGCCAGCAGCTTGACGGTGCGAGAGGGGGGTGGCACTGAAGCTTTCTTT.

The chain uses TRBV25-1 and TRBJ2-1; D may correspond to TRBD1 or TRBD2 (5 bases each). Trimming stripped 4 bases from V and 8 bases from J, with 6 bases between. Looked up from germline, CDR1 is MGHDK and CDR2 is SYGVNS. CDR3 length equals 11 residues. The CDR3 spells CASSGGDEQFF. The DNA for the CDR3 is TGTGCCAGCAGTGGAGGGGATGAGCAGTTCTTC.

V usage is TRBV5-1 and J usage is TRBJ1-2; 11 bases are a match to TRBD1. The CDR3 totals 15 residues. With V trimmed by 1 base and J by 8 bases, 7 bases remained unmatched. Per the germline V gene, CDR1 is SGHRS and CDR2 is YFSETQ. CDR3 in DNA: TGCGCCAGCAGCTTGATTGGACAGGGGGCCGGAGGCTACACCTTC. It is translated as CASSLIGQGAGGYTF.

The V call is TRBV19, the J call TRBJ1-4; TRBD1 matches 7 bases. Germline CDR1 is LNHDA and CDR2 is SQIVND (reference sequence). The CDR3 is made up of 14 amino acids. Trimming at V came to 4 bases and at J to 4 bases, leaving 3 bases not matched to a gene. The CDR3 loop reads CASSKQGFNEKLFF. The CDR3, as DNA: TGTGCCAGTAGTAAACAGGGGTTTAATGAAAAACTGTTTTTT.

CDR3 protein: CATSREHHLTGELFF. CDR3 nucleotides: TGTGCCACCAGCAGAGAACACCACTTAACCGGGGAGCTGTTTTTT. The chain has TRBV15 and TRBJ2-2; unclear D gene. CDR1 and CDR2 (germline): LNHNV, YYDKDF (reference sequence). This CDR3 spans 15 amino acids. The V and J ends lost 0 bases and 5 bases respectively, with 10 bases between them.

V and J are TRBV14 and TRBJ2-5; possibly TRBD2 for D (5 bases). The CDR3 spans 12 residues. V lost 8 bases and J 5 bases, leaving 12 bases between the germline ends. Germline-derived CDR1 and CDR2 are SGHDN and FVKESK. CDR3 region: CASGSRVETQYF. CDR3 nucleotides: TGTGCCAGCGGCTCGAGGGTTGAGACCCAGTACTTC.

Concerning this clone itself: The sample carries other DNA sequences with the same CDR3. The chain joins TRBV5-1 to TRBJ1-1; D remains ambiguous. Deletions cut 0 bases from V and 5 bases from J, with 5 bases between. CDR3 length: 12 residues. Germline lookup yields CDR1 SGHRS and CDR2 YFSETQ. CDR3 DNA sequence: TGCGCCAGCAGCTTGGTTGGGACTGAAGCTTTCTTT. Translating it yields CASSLVGTEAFF.

V is TRBV10-3 and J is TRBJ2-7; possible D gene TRBD1, 5 bases. The CDR3 has 13 amino acids. With 7 bases removed from V and 6 bases from J, the gap between germline ends came to 16 bases. Per the germline V gene, CDR1 is ENHRY and CDR2 is SYGVKD. As DNA, the CDR3 is TGTGCCATCACCGGACAAAAGACTGGCGAGCAGTACTTC. Its protein is CAITGQKTGEQYF.

This chain links TRBV6-5 with TRBJ2-1; 8 nucleotides line up with TRBD1. The CDR3 has 11 residues. Germline lookup yields CDR1 MNHEY and CDR2 SVGAGI. The J segment lost 10 bases and the V segment lost 5 bases, leaving 1 base of the junction unmatched. This CDR3 is CASSRTGEQFF. The CDR3 DNA reads as TGTGCCAGCAGTCGGACAGGGGAGCAGTTCTTC.

The V call is TRBV6-1, the J call TRBJ2-5, with 8 bases lining up with TRBD1. Germline V gene data show CDR1 as MNHNS and CDR2 as SASEGT. This CDR3 has 15 amino acids. V dropped 7 bases and J dropped 5; count of bases not matched to a gene: 12. CDR3 coding DNA: TGTGCCAGCACTGGACTCGCAGGGGGCGGGGAGACCCAGTACTTC. Protein product: CASTGLAGGGETQYF.

This clone came up once. V usage is TRBV5-1 and J usage is TRBJ1-1; D might be TRBD1 (5 bases). The CDR3 covers 15 residues. Germline loops: CDR1 SGHRS, CDR2 YFSETQ. V gave up 0 bases and J gave up 4 bases, with 13 bases separating them. The CDR3 DNA reads TGCGCCAGCAGCTTGGGGGACCGGCAGGGCACTGAAGCTTTCTTT. This gives the protein CASSLGDRQGTEAFF.

Sample share makes this clone medium-sized (0.01 to 0.1%). The gene calls are TRBV6-1 and TRBJ1-1, with unresolved D. CDR3 length equals 13 residues. V lost 4 bases to trimming and J lost 4 bases, with 10 bases between them. Per the germline V gene, CDR1 is MNHNS and CDR2 is SASEGT. The chain's CDR3 is CASSVASGTEAFF. The DNA for the CDR3 is TGTGCCAGCAGTGTCGCAAGCGGCACTGAAGCTTTCTTT.

This clone has a handful of counts. The chain joins TRBV25-1 to TRBJ1-5; D is undetermined. This CDR3 is 13 amino acids long. The germline V gene has CDR1 MGHDK and CDR2 SYGVNS. V lost 2 bases and J lost 7, with 9 bases in between. The CDR3 loop reads CASSERGRQPQHF. In DNA form, the CDR3 reads TGTGCCAGCAGTGAACGAGGACGCCAGCCCCAGCATTTT.